A selection of T cell receptor beta chains follows, all from one sample in a study of T cell responses to AZD1222 COVID-19 vaccine. The repertoire was sequenced with immunoSEQ multiplex PCR; TCRdb's copy has only in-frame clones and lacks some. Seen here are tens of thousands of clones, over 80% observed once, and the top ten hold 2% to 3%. The source was peripheral blood, collected 28 days after the second AZD1222 dose. The source of these receptors is an adult who received the AZD1222 COVID-19 vaccine. The CDR3 runs from the conserved cysteine through the conserved F or W. A D gene is named only where the DNA matches it firmly. Only some rows state a clone size, as once, few, many or a class for expanded clones.

clone_size	v_call	d_call	j_call	cdr3_nt	cdr3_aa
NA	TRBV28	NA	TRBJ2-4	TGTGCCAGCAGTCCCTTGGGGGCACGCGGGAGAAACATTCAGTACTTC	CASSPLGARGRNIQYF
NA	TRBV19	NA	TRBJ2-3	TGTGCCAGTAGTGGGGGCAGGCTCACAGATACGCAGTATTTT	CASSGGRLTDTQYF
NA	TRBV28	TRBD2	TRBJ2-1	TGTGCCAGCAGTTACCCGAGGGCGGGAGGTCTTATTGAGCAGTTCTTC	CASSYPRAGGLIEQFF
NA	TRBV29-1	NA	TRBJ2-1	TGCAGCGTTGAAGGGGGTGCGGAGTACTACAATGAGCAGTTCTTC	CSVEGGAEYYNEQFF
NA	TRBV5-6	NA	TRBJ1-6	TGTGCCAGCAGCCTCGGGACACGGAATTCACCCCTCCACTTT	CASSLGTRNSPLHF
NA	TRBV10-3	NA	TRBJ2-3	TGTGCCATCAATCAGGACGGGCCGCAGTATTTT	CAINQDGPQYF
NA	TRBV14	NA	TRBJ1-1	TGTGCCAGCAGCCCCTTCTTGAACACTGAAGCTTTCTTT	CASSPFLNTEAFF
NA	TRBV19	TRBD2	TRBJ2-2	TGTGCCAGTAGTATGGGACTAGCGGGAGGTGCCGGGGAGCTGTTTTTT	CASSMGLAGGAGELFF
few	TRBV11-3	NA	TRBJ2-2	TGTGCCAATACCGGGACAAACTTATCTGTGGCCACCGGGGAGCTGTTTTTT	CANTGTNLSVATGELFF
NA	TRBV19	TRBD1	TRBJ2-3	TGTGCCACCAGGACAGGGTATAATAAAGATACGCAGTATTTT	CATRTGYNKDTQYF
NA	TRBV12-3/TRBV12-4	NA	TRBJ2-5	TGTGCCAGCAGTTTAGGGGGGAAAGAGACCCAGTACTTC	CASSLGGKETQYF
NA	TRBV30	NA	TRBJ2-7	TGTGCCTGGGCCGAGGGGGGCCCCGTCTACGAGCAGTACTTC	CAWAEGGPVYEQYF
few	TRBV5-6	NA	TRBJ2-7	TGTGCCAGCAGCTTGGGACAGGTAATCTACGAGCAGTACTTC	CASSLGQVIYEQYF
NA	TRBV28	NA	TRBJ1-5	TGTGCCAGCACTCCCAGAGGCCGGGGCCTCTATCAGCCCCAGCATTTT	CASTPRGRGLYQPQHF
NA	TRBV10-1	TRBD1	TRBJ1-3	TGCGCCAGCAGCGCGGGACAGGGAAACACCATATATTTT	CASSAGQGNTIYF
NA	TRBV3-1/TRBV3-2	TRBD1	TRBJ1-1	TGTGCCAGCAGCCGCCGGACAGGGGCGGGGAACACTGAAGCTTTCTTT	CASSRRTGAGNTEAFF
NA	TRBV2	NA	TRBJ1-2	TGTGCCAGCAGCTTTCCCCAGAGTGGCTACACCTTC	CASSFPQSGYTF
NA	TRBV28	NA	TRBJ1-2	TGTGCCAGCAGCCGAGGGACCGATTATGGCTACACCTTC	CASSRGTDYGYTF
once	TRBV5-1	TRBD1	TRBJ1-2	TGCGCCAGCAGCTTCCCGGGGACAGGGGGGAACTATGGCTACACCTTC	CASSFPGTGGNYGYTF
NA	TRBV29-1	TRBD1	TRBJ2-4	TGCAGCGTTGATGGTCTGCGACAGGGGGCTAACATTCAGTACTTC	CSVDGLRQGANIQYF
NA	TRBV9	NA	TRBJ1-3	TGTGCCAGCAGCGTAGGTACGGTCTCTGGAAACACCATATATTTT	CASSVGTVSGNTIYF
NA	TRBV19	NA	TRBJ2-1	TGTGCCAGTAGTATCGCGGGACCGGGCTACAATGAGCAGTTCTTC	CASSIAGPGYNEQFF
NA	TRBV6-5	NA	TRBJ1-2	TGTGCCAGCAGTTTGAGGTCAATAGGATATGGCTACACCTTC	CASSLRSIGYGYTF
NA	TRBV28	TRBD1	TRBJ2-1	TGTGCCAGCAGCCGAGGACAGGGGGAGCAGTTCTTC	CASSRGQGEQFF
NA	TRBV28	NA	TRBJ1-1	TGTGCCAGCAGTTTATCTCGGGGAGGCACTGAAGCTTTCTTT	CASSLSRGGTEAFF
NA	TRBV7-6	NA	TRBJ2-3	TGTGCCAGCAGCCTAACAAGGGATACGCAGTATTTT	CASSLTRDTQYF
NA	TRBV2	NA	TRBJ1-1	TGTGCCAGCAGGCCCAGGTTCGCTGAAGCTTTCTTT	CASRPRFAEAFF
NA	TRBV5-1	NA	TRBJ1-1	TGCGCCAGCAGCTCAGTCGTAGGGAACACTGAAGCTTTCTTT	CASSSVVGNTEAFF
NA	TRBV19	TRBD2	TRBJ2-7	TGTGCCAGTAGTTTAGCGGGAGCAAATGAGCAGTACTTC	CASSLAGANEQYF
NA	TRBV15	NA	TRBJ1-6	TGTGCCACCAGCAGAGATGTCTGGACAGAGAATTCACCCCTCCACTTT	CATSRDVWTENSPLHF
NA	TRBV28	NA	TRBJ1-1	TGTGCCAGCAGTCCCCAGGGACTCCAAGCTTTCTTT	CASSPQGLQAFF
NA	TRBV27	NA	TRBJ1-2	TGTGCCAGCAGCCAGGGGCAGGTTCCTAACTATGGCTACACCTTC	CASSQGQVPNYGYTF
once	TRBV5-6	TRBD2	TRBJ2-3	TGTGCCAGCACCGGACTAGCGGGGGCAGATACGCAGTATTTT	CASTGLAGADTQYF
NA	TRBV6-5	TRBD1	TRBJ1-4	TGTGCCAGCAGTTATCTCGACAGGGTTGAAAAACTGTTTTTT	CASSYLDRVEKLFF
NA	TRBV15	NA	TRBJ2-5	TGTGCCACCAGCAGAGATGGTGAGACCCAGTACTTC	CATSRDGETQYF
NA	TRBV2	NA	TRBJ2-3	TGTGCCTCACTGGGGGATACGCAGTATTTT	CASLGDTQYF
NA	TRBV7-3	TRBD2	TRBJ2-1	TGTGCCAGCAGCTTGGGACTAGCGGGAGGGATTTCCTACAATGAGCAGTTCTTC	CASSLGLAGGISYNEQFF
NA	TRBV30	TRBD1	TRBJ2-5	TGTGCCTGGGGGACAGGGGGCGCGGAGACCCAGTACTTC	CAWGTGGAETQYF
NA	TRBV24-1	NA	TRBJ2-1	TGTGCCACCAGTGGGGGGACCGGAGTATCCTACAATGAGCAGTTCTTC	CATSGGTGVSYNEQFF
NA	TRBV7-9	NA	TRBJ1-2	TGTGCCAGCAGCTTACCGCCACCCAAGGACTATGGCTACACCTTC	CASSLPPPKDYGYTF
once	TRBV7-6	TRBD1	TRBJ1-5	TGTGCCAGCAGCCGGGGACAGGGGGGGAATCAGCCCCAGCATTTT	CASSRGQGGNQPQHF
NA	TRBV11-2	TRBD2	TRBJ2-7	TGTGCCAGCAGCACAAGCTTAAGGCCTAGCGGGACCCCTGGCGAGCAGTACTTC	CASSTSLRPSGTPGEQYF
NA	TRBV10-3	TRBD2	TRBJ2-7	TGTGCCATCACCCCGGGAGGGGGTTCACGGGAGCAGTACTTC	CAITPGGGSREQYF
NA	TRBV9	TRBD2	TRBJ2-5	TGTGCCAGCAGCCCTAGCGGGTGGGAGACCCAGTACTTC	CASSPSGWETQYF
NA	TRBV6-5	NA	TRBJ2-2	TGTGCCACTGAGGGGGGAGTGGAGACCGGGGAGCTGTTTTTT	CATEGGVETGELFF
NA	TRBV7-2	TRBD1	TRBJ1-1	TGTGCCAGCAGCACTTCCGGGACAGTGAACACTGAAGCTTTCTTT	CASSTSGTVNTEAFF
NA	TRBV18	TRBD2	TRBJ2-3	TGTGCCAGCTCACCTACGACTAGCGGGAGTGGAGATACGCAGTATTTT	CASSPTTSGSGDTQYF
NA	TRBV7-2	TRBD1	TRBJ1-4	TGTGCCAGCAGCTTAGTAGGGGGCTATAATGAAAAACTGTTTTTT	CASSLVGGYNEKLFF
NA	TRBV6-2/TRBV6-3	TRBD1	TRBJ2-1	TGTGCCAGCAGCGAACAGGGGAATGAGCAGTTCTTC	CASSEQGNEQFF
few	TRBV14	TRBD2	TRBJ2-4	TGTGCCAGCAGCCAAGATAATCTTCTAGCGGGGGGTGTTCTAGCCAAAAACATTCAGTACTTC	CASSQDNLLAGGVLAKNIQYF
NA	TRBV3-1/TRBV3-2	NA	TRBJ2-1	TGTGCCAGCAGCATCCGGGAGCCTTCCTACAATGAGCAGTTCTTC	CASSIREPSYNEQFF
NA	TRBV19	NA	TRBJ1-5	TGTGCCAGTAGCCAGGTTAATAGCAATCAGCCCCAGCATTTT	CASSQVNSNQPQHF
once	TRBV5-6	NA	TRBJ2-2	TGTGCCAGCAGCTTGTCGGTTTCAACCGGGGAGCTGTTTTTT	CASSLSVSTGELFF
once	TRBV5-1	TRBD1	TRBJ1-1	TGCGCCAGCAGCTCCTCGACAGGGACGGGGCGTGAAGCTTTCTTT	CASSSSTGTGREAFF